This TCR beta chain is from a study of CD8+ T cells in alopecia areata. V lost 7 bases and J 2 bases, leaving 8 bases between the germline ends. This CDR3 has 12 residues. The germline V gene encodes CDR1 MNHEY and CDR2 SVGAGI. After isolation, RNA underwent reverse transcription to generate cDNA as the sequencing template. Measured with immunoSEQ multiplex PCR; TCRdb has only the in-frame clones, and not every one. The table records 200,000 to 250,000 clones, roughly 64% of them present only once. General observations from the study: Researchers reported that TCR sharing among patients proved less clear than in mice, possibly HLA-linked.

This sample's treatment: oral pan-JAK inhibitor, 5-10 mg twice daily. Note on this clone: The antigen is not known.

Sequences were derived from CD4+ T cells sorted from blood, sampled at week 4, from a patient treated with tofacitinib. The sequence was collected from a human donor with alopecia areata. The rearrangement joins TRBV6-5 to TRBJ1-2; D gene ambiguous. The CDR3 DNA sequence: TGTGCCAGCATGAGCGGAAACTATGGCTACACCTTC. As protein: CASMSGNYGYTF.